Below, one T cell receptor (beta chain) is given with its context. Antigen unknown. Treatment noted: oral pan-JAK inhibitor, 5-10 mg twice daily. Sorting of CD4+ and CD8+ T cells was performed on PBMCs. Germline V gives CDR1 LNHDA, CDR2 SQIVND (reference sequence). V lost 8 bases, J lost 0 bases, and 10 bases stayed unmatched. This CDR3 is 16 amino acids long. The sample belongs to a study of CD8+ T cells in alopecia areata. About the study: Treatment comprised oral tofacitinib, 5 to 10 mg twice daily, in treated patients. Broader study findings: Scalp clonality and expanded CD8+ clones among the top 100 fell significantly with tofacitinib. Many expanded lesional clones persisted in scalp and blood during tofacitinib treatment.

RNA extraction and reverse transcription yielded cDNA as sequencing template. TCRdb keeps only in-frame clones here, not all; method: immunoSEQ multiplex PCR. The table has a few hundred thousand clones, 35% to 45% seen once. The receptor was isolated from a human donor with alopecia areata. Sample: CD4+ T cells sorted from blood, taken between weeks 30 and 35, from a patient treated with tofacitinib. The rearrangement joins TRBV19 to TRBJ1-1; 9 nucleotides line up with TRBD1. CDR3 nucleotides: TGTGCCAGTCGGGGACAGGGAACGCCTTTGAACACTGAAGCTTTCTTT. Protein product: CASRGQGTPLNTEAFF.